This TCR beta chain was retrieved from a study of post-analysis software for immune sequencing data. At the level of the study: Relapsing-remitting, secondary progressive and progressive-relapsing forms made up the multiple sclerosis disease courses.

Details on this clonotype: The antigen remains unidentified. This clone may be a read error of a much larger clone one base away.

Findings and limits, study-wide: Controls showed lower frequencies than patients for five TRBV segments, and TRBV5-6, TRBV5-1 and TRBV20-1 were among these. Compared with controls, patients showed significantly lower normalized Chao1 diversity. By F measure, strong co-clustering occurred among samples prepared in the same batch.

Sequencing libraries made from TCR beta cDNA carried unique molecular identifiers. Researchers reported roughly 0.5 million cDNA molecules coming from around 1 to 9.1 million T cells. TCRdb re-derived calls from the PCR reads in MiXCR, one entry per CDR3 protein. The repertoire includes about 430,000 distinct CDR3 sequences, approximately 42% of them detected once, and around 8% sits in the top ten. Germline CDR1 reads SGHTA; CDR2 reads FQGNSA. The CDR3 is 14 residues long. V lost 1 base, J lost 6 bases, and 3 bases stayed unmatched. Sequencing was performed on blood. The rearrangement links TRBV7-2 to TRBJ2-3, with 8 nucleotides matching TRBD2. This TCR derives from a girl aged 2-10 years with multiple sclerosis. The CDR3 bases are TGTGCCAGCAGCTTAGGGGCTAGCGGGGATACGCAGTATTTT. It translates to CASSLGASGDTQYF.